This T cell receptor beta chain originates from a study of technical replicates of blood from several donors. The data were produced by immunoSEQ multiplex PCR, yet TCRdb's version contains in-frame clones alone and is incomplete. The top ten hold approximately 4% of the sample, which has approximately 81,000 clones, approximately 75% seen once. V was clipped by 4 bases and J by 7 bases, with 14 bases between them. Germline CDR1 reads MNHEY; CDR2 reads SVGAGI. This CDR3 contains 15 residues. The sample comprised PBMCs. The TCR sequence derives from a human donor in good health. Some clones in this sample may be carry-over from other donors' samples. The chain carries TRBV6-5 and TRBJ1-6, with D perhaps TRBD1 (6 bases). CDR3: CASSWGEGVNSPLHF. Here the CDR3 DNA reads TGTGCCAGCAGTTGGGGAGAGGGGGTAAATTCACCCCTCCACTTT.